The 17 T cell receptor beta chains below come from one sample, sequenced in a study of blood T cell repertoires in COVID-19. Profiling relied on immunoSEQ multiplex PCR, and the TCRdb table lists in-frame clones only, not all of them. The table includes roughly 300,000 clones, approximately 91% detected once. The specimen was PBMCs or T cells enriched from blood (not recorded which). The receptors shown here come from a middle-aged woman with acute COVID-19.

The V call is TRBV5-4, the J call TRBJ2-5; 7 bases fit TRBD2. The CDR3 consists of 14 residues. V was pared by 2 bases and J by 4 bases, with 5 bases of the junction left unmatched. Germline V gene sequence: CDR1 SGHNT, CDR2 YYREEE (reference sequence). As DNA, the CDR3 is TGTGCCAGCAGCTTCGGGCGGGGGTCAGAGACCCAGTACTTC. Translation: CASSFGRGSETQYF.

The J gene is TRBJ2-1, the V gene TRBV5-5, with 11 nucleotides matching TRBD2. This CDR3 comprises 15 residues. The V gene's germline CDR1 is SGHKS and CDR2 YYEKEE (reference sequence). V lost 4 bases, J lost 8 bases, and 8 bases stayed unmatched. This CDR3 is CASSLTSGSMHEQFF. The CDR3 DNA is TGTGCCAGCAGCCTTACTAGCGGGAGTATGCATGAGCAGTTCTTC. Combining the CDR3 with reference TRBV5-5 and TRBJ2-1 gives the whole variable domain DAGVTQSPTHLIKTRGQQVTLRCSPISGHKSVSWYQQVLGQGPQFIFQYYEKEERGRGNFPDRFSARQFPNYSSELNVNALLLGDSALYLCASSLTSGSMHEQFFGPGTRLTVL.

This rearrangement joins TRBV3-1 (or the pseudogene TRBV3-2) to TRBJ1-4, with D maybe TRBD1 (5 bases). Germline V gene lookup returns CDR1 LGHDT and CDR2 YNNKEL (reference sequence). The V end was cut by 4 bases, the J end by 5 bases, with 20 bases between. CDR3 size: 17 residues. For the CDR3, the DNA is TGTGCCAGCAGCCGGCCCGGCCAGGGAGGTACCAATGAAAAACTGTTTTTT. Translating it yields CASSRPGQGGTNEKLFF.

The chain is built from TRBV3-1 (or the pseudogene TRBV3-2) and TRBJ1-1; D is perhaps TRBD1 (5 bases). CDR3 length: 15 amino acids. V was cut by 6 bases and J by 0 bases, with 14 bases left in between. The germline V gene encodes CDR1 LGHDT and CDR2 YNNKEL (reference sequence). The CDR3 is CASSQRGLLNTEAFF. CDR3 nucleotide sequence: TGTGCCAGCAGTCAAAGGGGACTTTTGAACACTGAAGCTTTCTTT.

The J gene is TRBJ1-5, the V gene TRBV28; no reliable D call. The CDR3 spans 14 residues. The germline V gene has CDR1 MDHEN and CDR2 SYDVKM. Trimming took off 1 base at V and 4 bases at J, with 8 bases between the two ends. CDR3 nucleotide sequence: TGTGCCAGCAGTTTATTTGGCACGAATCAGCCCCAGCATTTT. Protein product: CASSLFGTNQPQHF.

This chain links TRBV21-1 with TRBJ1-3; the table assigns TRBD1, which was not confirmed against the DNA. TRBV21-1 is recorded as a pseudogene. The CDR3 covers 15 residues. For the CDR3, the DNA is TGTGCCAGCAACCCACAGGGGAGGACTGGAAACACCATATATTTT. Residues: CASNPQGRTGNTIYF.

The gene calls are TRBV6-5 and TRBJ1-5; D is possibly TRBD1 (6 bases). Trimming removed 7 bases from V and 4 bases from J, with 17 bases in between. Germline V lookup: CDR1 MNHEY, CDR2 SVGAGI. This CDR3 has 15 amino acids. This chain's CDR3 is CASTTGGSGNQPQHF. As DNA, the CDR3 is TGTGCCAGCACCACGGGGGGCTCTGGAAATCAGCCCCAGCATTTT.

This clone was seen just once. The chain is built from TRBV18 and TRBJ1-1, with D perhaps matching TRBD1 (6 bases). V lost 4 bases to trimming and J lost 5 bases, with 17 bases between them. Germline CDR1 KGHSH, CDR2 LQKENI. The CDR3 has 15 amino acids. CDR3 in DNA: TGTGCCAGCTCACTCGACAGGAGTGAGAATACTGAAGCTTTCTTT. This codes for CASSLDRSENTEAFF.

V gene TRBV5-4 combines with J gene TRBJ2-3, with D possibly being TRBD2 (6 bases). CDR3 length: 16 residues. The germline V gene encodes CDR1 SGHNT and CDR2 YYREEE (reference sequence). Trimming removed 2 bases at V and 1 base at J, with 14 bases between. The CDR3 is CASSLGRGSGTDTQYF. The CDR3 bases are TGTGCCAGCAGCTTAGGCCGGGGGAGTGGCACAGATACGCAGTATTTT. Filled out from reference TRBV5-4 and TRBJ2-3, the complete variable domain reads ETGVTQSPTHLIKTRGQQVTLRCSSQSGHNTVSWYQQALGQGPQFIFQYYREEENGRGNFPPRFSGLQFPNYSSELNVNALELDDSALYLCASSLGRGSGTDTQYFGPGTRLTVL.

The rearrangement uses TRBV11-2 and TRBJ2-1; 10 positions agree with TRBD2. CDR3 length equals 15 residues. Unmatched junction bases numbered 4, after V lost 1 base and J lost 7 bases. Germline V CDR1 and CDR2: SGHAT, FQNNGV. This chain's CDR3 is CASSLGSGRVNEQFF. CDR3 nucleotide sequence: TGTGCCAGCAGCTTAGGAAGCGGGAGGGTTAATGAGCAGTTCTTC.

The CDR3: CASSDSGTGFERNQPQHF. The CDR3 DNA reads TGTGCCAGCAGTGACTCCGGGACAGGGTTTGAAAGAAATCAGCCCCAGCATTTT. J is TRBJ1-5 and V is TRBV6-4, with 9 bases matching TRBD1. The germline V gene has CDR1 MRHNA and CDR2 SNTAGT. The CDR3 length is 18 residues. Germline trimming cut 0 bases from V and 4 bases from J; bases unmatched to any gene: 10.

The chain is built from TRBV19 and TRBJ1-4; a weak D match, TRBD1 (6 bases). V dropped 9 bases and J dropped 5 bases, with 16 bases sitting between them. In germline, CDR1 is LNHDA, CDR2 SQIVND (reference sequence). This CDR3 has 14 amino acids. The DNA for the CDR3 is TGTGCCAGCAGAGGGGGGGGCCTAAATGAAAAACTGTTTTTT. It codes for CASRGGGLNEKLFF. The whole variable domain, filled in from reference TRBV19 and TRBJ1-4, reads DGGITQSPKYLFRKEGQNVTLSCEQNLNHDAMYWYRQDPGQGLRLIYYSQIVNDFQKGDIAEGYSVSREKKESFPLTVTSAQKNPTAFYLCASRGGGLNEKLFFGSGTQLSVL.

This chain links TRBV7-8 with TRBJ2-2; no reliable D call. Germline V CDR1 and CDR2: SGHVS, FQNEAQ. This CDR3 spans 12 amino acids. The ends were cut back, 7 bases at V and 1 base at J, with 4 bases in the middle. The CDR3 DNA reads TGTGCCAGCATCGGGAACACCGGGGAGCTGTTTTTT. Protein: CASIGNTGELFF.

The chain recombines TRBV30 with TRBJ1-3; a weak D match, TRBD1 (6 bases). This CDR3 spans 15 amino acids. The ends were cut back, 4 bases at V and 0 bases at J, with 13 bases in the middle. The germline V gene has CDR1 GTSNPN and CDR2 SVGIG (reference sequence). In DNA form, the CDR3 reads TGTGCCTGGACGGATCAGGGGCTCTCTGGAAACACCATATATTTT. It is translated as CAWTDQGLSGNTIYF.

The gene calls are TRBV18 and TRBJ2-1; no clear D. Germline CDR1 and CDR2: KGHSH and LQKENI. Trimming removed 5 bases at V and 8 bases at J, with 19 bases between. The CDR3 extends over 15 amino acids. DNA for the CDR3: TGTGCCAGCTCAAAAACTCAGACCCGCGGCGATGAGCAGTTCTTC. This gives the protein CASSKTQTRGDEQFF.

V and J are TRBV2 and TRBJ2-7; 13 bases line up with TRBD2. The germline V gene has CDR1 SNHLY and CDR2 FYNNEI. V shed 4 bases and J 6 bases; nucleotides not matched to a gene: 3. The CDR3 is 14 amino acids. The CDR3 nucleotides read TGTGCCAGCAGTGGGACTAGCGGGAGAGGCGAGCAGTACTTC. Translating it yields CASSGTSGRGEQYF.

About this clone itself: Additional DNA sequences in this sample encode the identical CDR3. V gene TRBV12-3 or TRBV12-4 combines with J gene TRBJ2-5; 7 nucleotides align to TRBD1. This CDR3 has 13 amino acids. With 3 bases clipped from V and 5 bases from J, the junction kept 3 bases outside the gene matches. The CDR3 bases are TGTGCCAGCAGTTTCGGCAGGGGGGAGACCCAGTACTTC. It translates to CASSFGRGETQYF.